The table lists the clone carrying this T cell receptor (beta chain) with a count of one. The data were obtained in a study of T cell responses to AZD1222 COVID-19 vaccine. The assay was immunoSEQ multiplex PCR, and TCRdb's table has in-frame clones only and misses some. Among approximately 170,000 clones listed, 80% to 95% were seen once. V was clipped by 4 bases and J by 5 bases, with 15 bases between them. Looked up from germline, CDR1 is LGHDT and CDR2 is YNNKEL (reference sequence). This CDR3 has 15 amino acids. Sample: peripheral blood, taken on day 0 of AZD1222 vaccination. V and J are TRBV3-1 (or the pseudogene TRBV3-2) and TRBJ2-1; possible D gene TRBD2, 7 bases. The receptor was isolated from an adult in good health. CDR3 residues: CASSREGGLHNEQFF. The CDR3 DNA is TGTGCCAGCAGCCGGGAGGGGGGTTTACACAATGAGCAGTTCTTC.